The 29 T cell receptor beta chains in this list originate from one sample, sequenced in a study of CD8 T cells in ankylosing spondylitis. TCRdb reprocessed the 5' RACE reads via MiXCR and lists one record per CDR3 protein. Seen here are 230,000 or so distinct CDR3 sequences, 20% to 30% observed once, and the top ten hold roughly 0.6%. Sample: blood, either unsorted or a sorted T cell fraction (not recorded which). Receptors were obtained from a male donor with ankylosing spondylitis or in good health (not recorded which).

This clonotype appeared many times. The CDR3 nucleotides are TGTGCCAGCAGTTTGGGGCGAGCGAGGGAAGAGACCCAGTACTTC. It specifies CASSLGRAREETQYF. V gene TRBV12-3 or TRBV12-4 combines with J gene TRBJ2-5; D tentatively fits TRBD1 or TRBD2 (5 bases each). The CDR3 is made up of 15 amino acids. V was clipped by 3 bases and J by 3 bases, with 14 bases between them.

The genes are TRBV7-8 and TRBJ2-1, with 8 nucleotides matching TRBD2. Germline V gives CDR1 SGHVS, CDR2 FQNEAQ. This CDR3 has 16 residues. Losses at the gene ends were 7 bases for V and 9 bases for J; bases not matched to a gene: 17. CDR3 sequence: CASIGPLAGGRGEQFF. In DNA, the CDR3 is TGTGCCAGCATAGGACCCCTGGCGGGGGGCCGGGGTGAGCAGTTCTTC.

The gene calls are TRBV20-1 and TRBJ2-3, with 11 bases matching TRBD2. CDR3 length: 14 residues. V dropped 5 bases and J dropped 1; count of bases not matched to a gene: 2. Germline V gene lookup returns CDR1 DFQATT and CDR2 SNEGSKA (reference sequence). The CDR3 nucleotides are TGCAGTGCTGAGACTAGCGGGGGCACAGATACGCAGTATTTT. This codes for CSAETSGGTDTQYF.

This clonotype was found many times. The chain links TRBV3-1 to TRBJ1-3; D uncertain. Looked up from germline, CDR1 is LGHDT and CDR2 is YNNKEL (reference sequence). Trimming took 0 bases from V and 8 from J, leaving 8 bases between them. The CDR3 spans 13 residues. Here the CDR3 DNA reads TGTGCCAGCAGCCAAGACCCAGTGGACACCATATATTTT. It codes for CASSQDPVDTIYF.

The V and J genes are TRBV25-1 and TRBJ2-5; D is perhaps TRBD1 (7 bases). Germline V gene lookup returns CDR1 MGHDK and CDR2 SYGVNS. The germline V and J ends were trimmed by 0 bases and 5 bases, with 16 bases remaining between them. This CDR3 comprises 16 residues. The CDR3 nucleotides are TGTGCCAGCAGTGAATATCGGCCAGGGGGGCGTGAGACCCAGTACTTC. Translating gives CASSEYRPGGRETQYF.

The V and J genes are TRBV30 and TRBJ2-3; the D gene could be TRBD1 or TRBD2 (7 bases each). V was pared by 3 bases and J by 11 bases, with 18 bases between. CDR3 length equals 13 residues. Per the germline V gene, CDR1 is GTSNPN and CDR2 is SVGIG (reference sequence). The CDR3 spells CAWSDQGGLGQYF. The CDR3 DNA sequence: TGTGCCTGGAGCGATCAGGGGGGGCTGGGGCAGTATTTT.

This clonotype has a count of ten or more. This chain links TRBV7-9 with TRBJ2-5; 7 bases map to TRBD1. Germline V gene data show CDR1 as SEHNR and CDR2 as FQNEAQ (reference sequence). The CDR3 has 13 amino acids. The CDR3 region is CGGSTGVEETQYF. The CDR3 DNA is TGTGGGGGAAGCACAGGGGTAGAAGAGACCCAGTACTTC.

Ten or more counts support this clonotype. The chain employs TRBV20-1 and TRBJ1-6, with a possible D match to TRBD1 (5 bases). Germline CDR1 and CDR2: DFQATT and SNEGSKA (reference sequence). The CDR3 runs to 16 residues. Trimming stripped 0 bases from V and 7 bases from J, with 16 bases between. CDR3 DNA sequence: TGCAGTGCTAGAGATGTACGGCAGGGAGGCAATTCACCCCTCCACTTT. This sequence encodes CSARDVRQGGNSPLHF.

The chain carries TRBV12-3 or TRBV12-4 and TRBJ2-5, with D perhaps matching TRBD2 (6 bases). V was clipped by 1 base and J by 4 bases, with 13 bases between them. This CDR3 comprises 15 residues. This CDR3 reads CASSLGGGGVETQYF. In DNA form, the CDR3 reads TGTGCCAGCAGTTTAGGGGGAGGCGGAGTAGAGACCCAGTACTTC.

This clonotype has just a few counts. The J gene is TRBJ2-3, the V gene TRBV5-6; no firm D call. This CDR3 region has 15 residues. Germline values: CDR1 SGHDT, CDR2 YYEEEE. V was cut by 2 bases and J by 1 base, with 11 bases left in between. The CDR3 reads CASSLTTYRTDTQYF. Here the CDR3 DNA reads TGTGCCAGCAGCTTAACTACGTACCGCACAGATACGCAGTATTTT.

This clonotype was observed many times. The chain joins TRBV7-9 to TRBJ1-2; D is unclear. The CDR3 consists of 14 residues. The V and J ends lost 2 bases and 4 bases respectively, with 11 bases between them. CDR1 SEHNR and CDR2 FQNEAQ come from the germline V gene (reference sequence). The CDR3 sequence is CASSLQEPGYGYTF. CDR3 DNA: TGTGCCAGCAGCTTACAGGAGCCCGGCTATGGCTACACCTTC.

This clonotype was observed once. As DNA, the CDR3 is TGTGCCAGCAGCGAGTACCAAGAGACCCAGTACTTC. Translated: CASSEYQETQYF. V gene TRBV13 combines with J gene TRBJ2-5; D not certain. The germline V and J ends were trimmed by 5 bases and 0 bases, with 4 bases remaining between them. The CDR3 contains 12 residues. Germline V gives CDR1 PRHDT, CDR2 FYEKMQ (reference sequence).

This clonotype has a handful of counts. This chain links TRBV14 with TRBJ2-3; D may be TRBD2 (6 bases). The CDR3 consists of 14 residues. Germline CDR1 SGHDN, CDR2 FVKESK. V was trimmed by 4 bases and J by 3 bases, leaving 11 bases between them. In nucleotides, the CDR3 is TGTGCCAGCAGCCCCGGGACTTTTACAGATACGCAGTATTTT. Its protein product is CASSPGTFTDTQYF.

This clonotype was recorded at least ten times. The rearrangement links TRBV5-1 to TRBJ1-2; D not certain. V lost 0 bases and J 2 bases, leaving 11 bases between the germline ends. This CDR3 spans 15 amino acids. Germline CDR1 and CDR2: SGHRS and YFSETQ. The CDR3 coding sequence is TGCGCCAGCAGCTTGGACCATTGGTTGAACTATGGCTACACCTTC. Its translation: CASSLDHWLNYGYTF. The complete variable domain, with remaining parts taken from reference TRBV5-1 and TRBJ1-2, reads KAGVTQTPRYLIKTRGQQVTLSCSPISGHRSVSWYQQTPGQGLQFLFEYFSETQRNKGNFPGRFSGRQFSNSRSEMNVSTLELGDSALYLCASSLDHWLNYGYTFGSGTRLTVV.

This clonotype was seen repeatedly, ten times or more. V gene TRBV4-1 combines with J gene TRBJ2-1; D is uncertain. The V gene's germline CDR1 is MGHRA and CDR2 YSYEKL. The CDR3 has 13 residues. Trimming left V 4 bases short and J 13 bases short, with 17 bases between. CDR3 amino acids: CASSPESRVDQFF. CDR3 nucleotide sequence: TGCGCCAGCAGCCCAGAGAGCCGGGTCGATCAGTTCTTC.

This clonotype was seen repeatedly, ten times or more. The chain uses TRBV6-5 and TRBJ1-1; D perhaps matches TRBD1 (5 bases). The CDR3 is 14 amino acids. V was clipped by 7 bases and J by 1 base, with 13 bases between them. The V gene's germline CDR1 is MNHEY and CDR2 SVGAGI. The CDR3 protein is CASTLTAGNTEAFF. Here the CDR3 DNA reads TGTGCCAGCACTTTGACAGCGGGGAACACTGAAGCTTTCTTT.

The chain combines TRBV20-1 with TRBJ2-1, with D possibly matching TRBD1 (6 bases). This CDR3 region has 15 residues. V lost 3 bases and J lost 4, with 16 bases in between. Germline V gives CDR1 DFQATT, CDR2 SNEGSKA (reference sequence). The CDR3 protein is CSARRGSSVYNEQFF. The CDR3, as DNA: TGCAGTGCTAGGAGGGGGAGTAGCGTTTACAATGAGCAGTTCTTC.

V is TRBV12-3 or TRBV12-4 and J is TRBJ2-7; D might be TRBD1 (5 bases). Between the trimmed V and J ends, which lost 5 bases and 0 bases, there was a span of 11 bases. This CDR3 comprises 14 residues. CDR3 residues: CASSLSTDSYEQYF. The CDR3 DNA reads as TGTGCCAGCAGTCTTTCGACAGACTCCTACGAGCAGTACTTC.

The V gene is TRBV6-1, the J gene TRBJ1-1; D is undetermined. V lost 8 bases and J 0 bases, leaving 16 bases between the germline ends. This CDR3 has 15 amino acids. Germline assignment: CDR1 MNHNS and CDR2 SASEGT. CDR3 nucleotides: TGTGCCAGCCTAGGCGACGCCGGCATGAACACTGAAGCTTTCTTT. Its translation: CASLGDAGMNTEAFF.

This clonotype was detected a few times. The DNA for the CDR3 is TGCAGTGCTCGCGGACAGGGGGCTAGCACTGAAGCTTTCTTT. This sequence encodes CSARGQGASTEAFF. The chain employs TRBV20-1 and TRBJ1-1, with 11 bases that match TRBD1. Germline V gives CDR1 DFQATT, CDR2 SNEGSKA (reference sequence). The junction had 6 bases not matched to a gene; V was cut back by 5 bases and J by 4 bases. This CDR3 has 14 amino acids.

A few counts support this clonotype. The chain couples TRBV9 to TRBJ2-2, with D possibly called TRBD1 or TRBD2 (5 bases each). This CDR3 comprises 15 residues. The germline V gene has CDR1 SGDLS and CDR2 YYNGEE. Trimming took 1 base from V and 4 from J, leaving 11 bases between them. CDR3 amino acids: CASSVQGVVTGELFF. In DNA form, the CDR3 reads TGTGCCAGCAGCGTACAGGGAGTAGTCACCGGGGAGCTGTTTTTT.

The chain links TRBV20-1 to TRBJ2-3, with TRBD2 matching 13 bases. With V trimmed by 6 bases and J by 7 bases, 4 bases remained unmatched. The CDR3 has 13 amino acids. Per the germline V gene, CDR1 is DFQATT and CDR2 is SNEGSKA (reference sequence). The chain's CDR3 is CSARGLAGYTQYF. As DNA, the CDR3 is TGCAGTGCCAGGGGACTAGCGGGGTATACGCAGTATTTT.

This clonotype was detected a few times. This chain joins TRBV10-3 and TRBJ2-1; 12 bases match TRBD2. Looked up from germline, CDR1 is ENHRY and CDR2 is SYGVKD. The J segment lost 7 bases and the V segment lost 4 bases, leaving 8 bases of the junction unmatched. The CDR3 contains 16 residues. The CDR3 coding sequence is TGTGCCATCAGTGTTTCTAGCGGGGGGGCGGGAAATGAGCAGTTCTTC. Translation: CAISVSSGGAGNEQFF.

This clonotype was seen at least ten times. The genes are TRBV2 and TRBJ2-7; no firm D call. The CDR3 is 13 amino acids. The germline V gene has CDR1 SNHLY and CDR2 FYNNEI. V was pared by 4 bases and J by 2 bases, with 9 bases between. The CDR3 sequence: CASSAQVPYEQYF. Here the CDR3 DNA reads TGTGCCAGCAGTGCGCAGGTCCCCTACGAGCAGTACTTC.

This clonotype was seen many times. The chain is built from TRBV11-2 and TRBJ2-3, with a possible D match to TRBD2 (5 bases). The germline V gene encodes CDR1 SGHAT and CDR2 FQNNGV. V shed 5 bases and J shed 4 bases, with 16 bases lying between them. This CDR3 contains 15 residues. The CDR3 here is CASSEWGENPDTQYF. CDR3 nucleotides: TGTGCCAGCAGCGAATGGGGAGAAAACCCAGATACGCAGTATTTT. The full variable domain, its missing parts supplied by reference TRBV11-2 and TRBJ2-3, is EAGVAQSPRYKIIEKRQSVAFWCNPISGHATLYWYQQILGQGPKLLIQFQNNGVVDDSQLPKDRFSAERLKGVDSTLKIQPAKLEDSAVYLCASSEWGENPDTQYFGPGTRLTVL.

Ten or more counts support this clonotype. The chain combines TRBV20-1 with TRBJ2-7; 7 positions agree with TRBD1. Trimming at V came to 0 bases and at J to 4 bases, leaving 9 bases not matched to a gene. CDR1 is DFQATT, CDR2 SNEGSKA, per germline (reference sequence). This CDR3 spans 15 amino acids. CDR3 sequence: CSARDSTGKSYEQYF. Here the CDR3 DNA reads TGCAGTGCTAGAGATTCGACAGGGAAGTCTTACGAGCAGTACTTC.

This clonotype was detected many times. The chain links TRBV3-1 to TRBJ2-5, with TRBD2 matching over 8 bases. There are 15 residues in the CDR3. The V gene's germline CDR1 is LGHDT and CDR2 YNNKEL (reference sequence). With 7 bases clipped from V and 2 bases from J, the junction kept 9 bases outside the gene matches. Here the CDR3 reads CASTTSGLAQETQYF. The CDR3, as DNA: TGTGCCAGCACCACCAGTGGACTAGCACAAGAGACCCAGTACTTC.

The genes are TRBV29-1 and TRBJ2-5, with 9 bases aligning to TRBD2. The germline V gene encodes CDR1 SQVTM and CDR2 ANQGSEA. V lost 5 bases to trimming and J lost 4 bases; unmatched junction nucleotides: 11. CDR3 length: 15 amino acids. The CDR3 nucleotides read TGCAGCGTTCGAAGGGGGACTAGCTCGGGAGAGACCCAGTACTTC. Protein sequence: CSVRRGTSSGETQYF.

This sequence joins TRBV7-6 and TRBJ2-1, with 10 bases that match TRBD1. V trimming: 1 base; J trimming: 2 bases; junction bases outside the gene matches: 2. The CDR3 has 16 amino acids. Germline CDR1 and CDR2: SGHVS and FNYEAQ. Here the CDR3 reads CASSLEGTGAYNEQFF. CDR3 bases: TGTGCCAGCAGCTTAGAAGGGACAGGGGCCTACAATGAGCAGTTCTTC.